Following are 32 T cell receptor beta chains from one sample sequenced in a study of T cell responses to AZD1222 COVID-19 vaccine. Libraries were prepared by immunoSEQ multiplex PCR; TCRdb keeps only in-frame clonotypes and omits some of them. The top ten clones hold approximately 7.5% of a sample with 80,000 to 100,000 clones, about 89% of them seen once. The sequencing here drew on peripheral blood, taken on day 0 of AZD1222 vaccination. The origin of the receptors is an adult in good health.

The chain couples TRBV6-2 or TRBV6-3 to TRBJ1-5; a possible D gene is TRBD1 (5 bases). This CDR3 is built from 15 residues. The V gene's germline CDR1 is MNHEY and CDR2 SVGEGT. Trimming took 5 bases from V and 2 from J, leaving 13 bases between them. In DNA, the CDR3 is TGTGCCAGCAGTGGGAATCTGGGGGGCAATCAGCCCCAGCATTTT. Residues: CASSGNLGGNQPQHF.

The chain joins TRBV9 to TRBJ2-2; a possible D gene is TRBD2 (6 bases). The CDR3 has 14 residues. V gave up 3 bases and J gave up 4 bases, with 10 bases separating them. Germline values: CDR1 SGDLS, CDR2 YYNGEE. The CDR3 protein is CASSAFGGTGELFF. CDR3 DNA sequence: TGTGCCAGCAGCGCCTTCGGGGGCACCGGGGAGCTGTTTTTT.

The chain couples TRBV6-2 or TRBV6-3 to TRBJ1-6; D possibly corresponds to TRBD1 (5 bases). V shed 2 bases and J shed 10 bases, with 12 bases lying between them. Germline V gene lookup returns CDR1 MNHEY and CDR2 SVGEGT. The CDR3 is 14 residues long. The CDR3 nucleotides read TGTGCCAGCAGTTACCCGCAGGGCGGGTCACCCCTCCACTTT. Its translation is CASSYPQGGSPLHF.

This clone was seen just once. The V gene is TRBV30, the J gene TRBJ2-5; D is unresolved. The germline gives CDR1 GTSNPN, CDR2 SVGIG (reference sequence). The CDR3 runs to 11 residues. V lost 5 bases and J lost 5, with 9 bases in between. The CDR3 protein is CAWGRGETQYF. CDR3 in DNA: TGTGCCTGGGGACGTGGGGAGACCCAGTACTTC.

The rearrangement joins TRBV28 to TRBJ1-4, with no clear D. V was shortened by 1 base and J by 9 bases, with 6 bases between the two germline ends. This CDR3 has 12 residues. CDR1 MDHEN and CDR2 SYDVKM come from the germline V gene. The CDR3 bases are TGTGCCAGCAGTTTATACAGCCAAAAACTGTTTTTT. As protein: CASSLYSQKLFF.

The V and J genes are TRBV5-5 and TRBJ1-2; D is ambiguous. The CDR3 contains 15 residues. Trimming pared 1 base from V and 0 bases from J, leaving 10 bases between. Germline V gives CDR1 SGHKS, CDR2 YYEKEE (reference sequence). CDR3 sequence reads: CASSLYSQPNYGYTF. The CDR3 region has the DNA TGTGCCAGCAGCTTGTACAGCCAGCCTAACTATGGCTACACCTTC.

The CDR3 here is CASSPLSGQANYGYTF. The CDR3 nucleotides read TGTGCCAGCAGCCCCTTGTCGGGACAGGCAAACTATGGCTACACCTTC. The chain joins TRBV7-8 to TRBJ1-2; 8 nucleotides align to TRBD1. Germline CDR1 SGHVS, CDR2 FQNEAQ. V shed 5 bases and J 2 bases; nucleotides not matched to a gene: 10. This CDR3 has 16 amino acids. The full variable domain, in which reference TRBV7-8 and TRBJ1-2 provide the parts outside the CDR3, is GAGVSQSPRYKVAKRGQDVALRCDPISGHVSLFWYQQALGQGPEFLTYFQNEAQLDKSGLPSDRFFAERPEGSVSTLKIQRTQQEDSAVYLCASSPLSGQANYGYTFGSGTRLTVV.

The V and J genes are TRBV7-2 and TRBJ2-7; possibly TRBD1 or TRBD2 for D (5 bases each). Trimming cost V 5 bases and J 5 bases, with 13 bases left between them. The CDR3 is made up of 13 amino acids. Germline V gene sequence: CDR1 SGHTA, CDR2 FQGNSA. The DNA for the CDR3 is TGTGCCAGCAGCCCTATGGGGGACCACGAGCAGTACTTC. It is translated as CASSPMGDHEQYF. The full variable domain, in which reference TRBV7-2 and TRBJ2-7 provide the parts outside the CDR3, is GAGVSQSPSNKVTEKGKDVELRCDPISGHTALYWYRQSLGQGLEFLIYFQGNSAPDKSGLPSDRFSAERTGGSVSTLTIQRTQQEDSAVYLCASSPMGDHEQYFGPGTRLTVT.

The chain has TRBV6-2 or TRBV6-3 and TRBJ2-3, with D unresolved. This CDR3 region has 17 residues. V was trimmed by 0 bases and J by 3 bases, leaving 16 bases between them. Per the germline V gene, CDR1 is MNHEY and CDR2 is SVGEGT. In nucleotides, the CDR3 is TGTGCCAGCAGTTACTCCGGGTTGGTAGTGGCTACAGATACGCAGTATTTT. As protein: CASSYSGLVVATDTQYF.

This chain links TRBV30 with TRBJ1-2; the D is unclear. The germline V gene has CDR1 GTSNPN and CDR2 SVGIG (reference sequence). V shed 0 bases and J shed 7 bases, with 15 bases lying between them. The CDR3 length is 14 residues. The CDR3 DNA sequence: TGTGCCTGGAGTGTTGTAGGGTTCAAGGGTGGCTACACCTTC. This codes for CAWSVVGFKGGYTF. The whole variable domain, filled in from reference TRBV30 and TRBJ1-2, reads SQTIHQWPATLVQPVGSPLSLECTVEGTSNPNLYWYRQAAGRGLQLLFYSVGIGQISSEVPQNLSASRPQDRQFILSSKKLLLSDSGFYLCAWSVVGFKGGYTFGSGTRLTVV.

The gene calls are TRBV27 and TRBJ1-5; 7 bases map to TRBD1. V trimming: 4 bases; J trimming: 3 bases; junction bases outside the gene matches: 6. Looked up from germline, CDR1 is MNHEY and CDR2 is SMNVEV (reference sequence). This CDR3 spans 15 amino acids. CDR3 sequence reads: CASSSSTGPNQPQHF. The CDR3 nucleotides are TGTGCCAGCAGTTCCTCGACAGGGCCCAATCAGCCCCAGCATTTT.

This clone was counted only a few times. This sequence joins TRBV27 and TRBJ1-2, with 8 bases aligning to TRBD1. The CDR3 totals 15 residues. After removal of 2 bases from V and 0 bases from J, the junction contained 2 bases not matched to a gene. The germline V gene has CDR1 MNHEY and CDR2 SMNVEV (reference sequence). The CDR3 loop reads CASSLRTGTNYGYTF. The CDR3, as DNA: TGTGCCAGCAGTTTACGGACAGGGACTAACTATGGCTACACCTTC.

The chain joins TRBV19 to TRBJ1-2; 8 positions agree with TRBD1. Germline CDR1 is LNHDA and CDR2 is SQIVND (reference sequence). The CDR3 contains 14 residues. The ends lost 5 bases at V and 5 bases at J; junction bases unmatched: 7. The CDR3 nucleotides read TGTGCCAGTAGTTCGGACAGGGCGTGGTATGGCTACACCTTC. Translated: CASSSDRAWYGYTF.

V and J are TRBV3-1 (or the pseudogene TRBV3-2) and TRBJ1-1; 9 positions match TRBD1. After removal of 2 bases from V and 11 bases from J, the junction contained 6 bases not matched to a gene. This CDR3 spans 13 amino acids. Germline CDR1 and CDR2: LGHDT and YNNKEL (reference sequence). The CDR3 loop is CASSQTGGLGAFF. As DNA, the CDR3 is TGTGCCAGCAGCCAAACAGGGGGCTTAGGCGCTTTCTTT.

This clone was counted only a few times. This chain uses TRBV10-2 with TRBJ1-5; perhaps TRBD1 as D (6 bases). The V gene lost 2 bases and the J gene lost 4 bases, with 12 bases spanning the gap. CDR1 is WSHSY, CDR2 SAAADI, per germline. The CDR3 has 15 amino acids. In DNA form, the CDR3 reads TGCGCCAGCAGTGAGCTACAGGGTGGGAATCAGCCCCAGCATTTT. Translating it yields CASSELQGGNQPQHF.

The V call is TRBV29-1, the J call TRBJ2-3; D tentatively fits TRBD1 or TRBD2 (6 bases each). This CDR3 spans 15 amino acids. Trimming took 2 bases from V and 3 from J, leaving 15 bases between them. Germline loops: CDR1 SQVTM, CDR2 ANQGSEA. CDR3 region: CSVEKGRRGTDTQYF. The CDR3, as DNA: TGCAGCGTTGAAAAGGGGCGGAGGGGGACAGATACGCAGTATTTT.

The rearrangement uses TRBV9 and TRBJ1-6, with D perhaps matching TRBD1 (5 bases). The germline gives CDR1 SGDLS, CDR2 YYNGEE. V dropped 4 bases and J dropped 8 bases, with 13 bases sitting between them. CDR3 length equals 14 residues. The CDR3 region is CASSPGNNDSPLHF. CDR3 bases: TGTGCCAGCAGCCCAGGGAACAACGATTCACCCCTCCACTTT.

The chain employs TRBV27 and TRBJ2-1; possible D gene TRBD2, 7 bases. The CDR3 has 15 amino acids. Germline V gives CDR1 MNHEY, CDR2 SMNVEV (reference sequence). The V end lost 6 bases, the J end lost 8 bases, and 20 bases lay between the germline ends. CDR3 residues: CASRTRRGALDEQFF. The CDR3, as DNA: TGTGCCAGCAGAACCCGTCGGGGGGCGCTGGATGAGCAGTTCTTC.

This chain connects TRBV19 to TRBJ1-5; D uncertain. Germline-derived CDR1 and CDR2 are LNHDA and SQIVND (reference sequence). CDR3 length equals 14 residues. The V and J ends lost 6 bases and 0 bases respectively, with 9 bases between them. The CDR3 DNA reads TGTGCCAGTAGCCCAAAACATAGCAATCAGCCCCAGCATTTT. Translated, it gives CASSPKHSNQPQHF.

The rearrangement uses TRBV21-1 and TRBJ2-2; TRBD1 was called by the table and not checked on the DNA. TRBV21-1 is tagged as a pseudogene. The CDR3 length is 16 residues. This chain's CDR3 is CASSKARRGRTGELFF. The CDR3 coding sequence is TGTGCCAGCAGCAAAGCGCGCAGGGGGCGAACCGGGGAGCTGTTTTTT.

This chain links TRBV5-1 with TRBJ1-5; D gene unclear. The ends were cut back, 4 bases at V and 0 bases at J, with 11 bases in the middle. Per the germline V gene, CDR1 is SGHRS and CDR2 is YFSETQ. CDR3 length equals 15 residues. CDR3 DNA sequence: TGCGCCAGCAGCCCAGGAATAAATAGCAATCAGCCCCAGCATTTT. Its translation is CASSPGINSNQPQHF.

The genes are TRBV29-1 and TRBJ1-1, with D hard to call. Trimming cost V 0 bases and J 4 bases, with 12 bases left between them. This CDR3 comprises 14 residues. CDR1 SQVTM and CDR2 ANQGSEA come from the germline V gene. The CDR3 is CSVEDLWGGTEAFF. In DNA, the CDR3 is TGCAGCGTTGAAGATCTTTGGGGTGGCACTGAAGCTTTCTTT.

This chain joins TRBV5-1 and TRBJ1-3, with 7 bases lining up with TRBD1. This CDR3 spans 13 amino acids. J gave up 4 bases and V 2 bases, and 0 bases lay outside the gene matches. Germline CDR1 is SGHRS and CDR2 is YFSETQ. DNA of the CDR3: TGCGCCAGCAGCTTAGGGGGCGGAAACACCATATATTTT. Translated, it gives CASSLGGGNTIYF.

The chain is built from TRBV11-2 and TRBJ1-2; D is possibly TRBD1 (5 bases). V shed 1 base and J shed 5 bases, with 14 bases lying between them. The CDR3 totals 15 residues. CDR1 and CDR2 from the germline V gene are SGHAT and FQNNGV. The DNA of the CDR3 is TGTGCCAGCAGCTTAGTGGGGGTGGCGAATTATGGCTACACCTTC. It codes for CASSLVGVANYGYTF.

The J gene is TRBJ2-7, the V gene TRBV10-3, with TRBD2 matching 15 bases. CDR1 is ENHRY, CDR2 SYGVKD, per germline. V shed 3 bases, J shed 1 base, and the junction held 7 bases outside the gene matches. The CDR3 sequence is 18 residues long. The CDR3 coding sequence is TGTGCCATCAGTGACCCTCGGACTAGCGGGGGGGTTTCCTACGAGCAGTACTTC. Its translation is CAISDPRTSGGVSYEQYF.

J is TRBJ2-3 and V is TRBV7-3; TRBD2 agrees at 10 bases. The junction had 15 bases not matched to a gene; V was cut back by 1 base and J by 2 bases. The length of the CDR3 is 20 residues. The germline gives CDR1 SGHTA, CDR2 FQGTGA. The CDR3 loop is CASSLRGLAGASLNTDTQYF. The CDR3 nucleotides are TGTGCCAGCAGCTTAAGAGGGCTAGCGGGGGCAAGCCTTAACACAGATACGCAGTATTTT.

This rearrangement joins TRBV28 to TRBJ1-1; D is uncertain. From germline, CDR1 is MDHEN and CDR2 SYDVKM. Trimming shortened V by 7 bases and J by 4 bases, and 13 bases separated the two germline ends. The CDR3 sequence is 13 residues long. The CDR3 bases are TGTGCCAGCACCTCGGGCCAAGGCACTGAAGCTTTCTTT. This codes for CASTSGQGTEAFF.

The CDR3 nucleotides read TGTGCCAGCAGCCTGGGGACAGTAGGCAATCAGCCCCAGCATTTT. It specifies CASSLGTVGNQPQHF. This sequence joins TRBV6-5 and TRBJ1-5, with 7 bases identical to TRBD1. The CDR3 is made up of 15 amino acids. Germline CDR1 MNHEY, CDR2 SVGAGI. With 6 bases clipped from V and 2 bases from J, the junction kept 7 bases outside the gene matches.

This chain uses TRBV5-1 with TRBJ2-7, with D perhaps matching TRBD1 (6 bases). The CDR3 is 15 amino acids. Germline V gene sequence: CDR1 SGHRS, CDR2 YFSETQ. V was shortened by 7 bases and J by 2 bases, with 19 bases between the two germline ends. The CDR3 reads CASAHSGTYTYEQYF. The CDR3 DNA reads as TGCGCCAGCGCCCATTCGGGGACATATACCTACGAGCAGTACTTC.

The gene calls are TRBV5-4 and TRBJ1-2, with a tentative D call TRBD1 (5 bases). The CDR3 length is 12 residues. The germline V gene encodes CDR1 SGHNT and CDR2 YYREEE (reference sequence). The ends were cut back, 3 bases at V and 4 bases at J, with 7 bases in the middle. The CDR3 reads CASSYGTYGYTF. CDR3 DNA: TGTGCCAGCAGCTACGGGACCTATGGCTACACCTTC.

The gene calls are TRBV19 and TRBJ1-5; no clear D. Trimming stripped 1 base from V and 6 bases from J, with 10 bases between. The CDR3 has 14 residues. From germline, CDR1 is LNHDA and CDR2 SQIVND (reference sequence). The CDR3 protein is CASSIGTRSQPQHF. CDR3 coding DNA: TGTGCCAGTAGTATAGGGACTCGGAGTCAGCCCCAGCATTTT.

The V call is TRBV28, the J call TRBJ2-1, with TRBD1 identical over 9 bases. This CDR3 has 16 amino acids. The junction had 5 bases not matched to a gene; V was cut back by 5 bases and J by 0 bases. Germline V CDR1 and CDR2: MDHEN, SYDVKM. CDR3 loop: CASSLSGQGSYNEQFF. The CDR3 nucleotides read TGTGCCAGCAGTCTTTCGGGACAGGGCTCCTACAATGAGCAGTTCTTC.